This TCR beta chain was captured by sequencing in a study of T-cell reconstitution after alpha-beta-depleted transplantation in children. Unique molecular identifiers featured in how the TCRbeta library was prepared. TCRdb fed the PCR reads into MiXCR, producing one record per CDR3 protein. Of roughly 670,000 distinct CDR3 sequences listed, roughly 13% were seen once; the top ten hold 0.79%. This clonotype was counted many times. Its antigen is not known. Study-level points and caveats: Fresh T-cell production supplied most of the T-cell counts and diversity seen one year after transplant.

The CDR3 loop spans 14 amino acids. The V end lost 0 bases, the J end lost 4 bases, and 12 bases lay between the germline ends. Germline V CDR1 and CDR2: DFQATT, SNEGSKA (reference sequence). Specimen: PBMCs, collected before TCRalphabeta/CD19-depleted stem cell transplant. This clonotype was obtained from a girl aged 2 to 9 with congenital amegakaryocytic thrombocytopenia, due to receive a stem cell transplant. V and J are TRBV20-1 and TRBJ1-1, with D hard to call. DNA of the CDR3: TGCAGTGCTAGAGACAGCCCTGGAGGCACTGAAGCTTTCTTT. Its protein product is CSARDSPGGTEAFF.